The clone carrying this TCR beta chain was detected once. The source of the sample is a study of CD8 T cells in Susac syndrome. RNA was extracted with the RNeasy kit, and a quantity of about 0.45 to 1 ug was reverse transcribed using random hexamers. TCRdb analysed the immunoSEQ multiplex PCR reads with MiXCR anew, one entry per CDR3 protein. The data contain about 90,000 distinct CDR3 sequences, roughly 95% of them singletons. Germline loops: CDR1 DFQATT, CDR2 SNEGSKA (reference sequence). The length of the CDR3 is 13 residues. J lost 8 bases, V lost 3 bases, and 6 bases had no gene match. The gene calls are TRBV20-1 and TRBJ1-1; TRBD1 matches at 10 bases. The receptor was isolated from a human donor with Susac syndrome. Sequencing input: CD8+ T cells from PBMCs. The CDR3 loop reads CSASPGQGLEAFF. CDR3 in DNA: TGCAGTGCTAGTCCGGGACAGGGGTTGGAAGCTTTCTTT.